This T cell receptor beta chain was recovered during a study of CD8 T cells in Susac syndrome. When the RNA was reverse transcribed, random hexamers were used with an input of 0.5 to 1 ug. Each CDR3 protein is one row after TCRdb ran MiXCR on the immunoSEQ multiplex PCR reads. The sample shows 150,000 to 200,000 distinct CDR3 sequences, 90% to 96% of them seen only once. This CDR3 has 17 residues. V lost 4 bases and J 2 bases, leaving 22 bases between the germline ends. The germline V gene has CDR1 SGHRS and CDR2 YFSETQ. J is TRBJ2-7 and V is TRBV5-1, with D perhaps matching TRBD1 or TRBD2 (5 bases each). This receptor was taken from a human donor with multiple sclerosis. Sequencing was done on a sample of CD4+ T cells from PBMCs. CDR3 amino acids: CASSPERPQGVAYEQYF. DNA of the CDR3: TGCGCCAGCAGCCCCGAACGACCCCAGGGAGTGGCCTACGAGCAGTACTTC.